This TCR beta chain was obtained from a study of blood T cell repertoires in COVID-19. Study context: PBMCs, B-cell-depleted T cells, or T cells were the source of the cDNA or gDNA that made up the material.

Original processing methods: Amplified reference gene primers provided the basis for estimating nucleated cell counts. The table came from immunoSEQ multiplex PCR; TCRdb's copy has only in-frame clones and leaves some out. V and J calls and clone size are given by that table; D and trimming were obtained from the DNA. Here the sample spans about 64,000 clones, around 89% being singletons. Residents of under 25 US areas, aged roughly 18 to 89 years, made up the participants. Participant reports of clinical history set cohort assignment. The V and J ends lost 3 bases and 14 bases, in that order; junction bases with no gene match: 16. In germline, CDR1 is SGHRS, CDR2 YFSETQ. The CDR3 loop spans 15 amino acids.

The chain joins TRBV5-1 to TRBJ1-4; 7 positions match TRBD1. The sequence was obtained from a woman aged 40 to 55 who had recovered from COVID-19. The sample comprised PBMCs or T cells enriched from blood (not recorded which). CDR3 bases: TGCGCCAGCAGCTCATTAGGAGGGGGCGAGGGTGGCCTGTTTTTT. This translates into CASSSLGGGEGGLFF.